One and the same sample provided the 3 T cell receptor beta chains below, sequenced in a study of cytomegalovirus exposure and HLA in healthy donors. 60 Vbeta and 13 Jbeta primers were used in PCR. This table comes from immunoSEQ multiplex PCR, and its TCRdb copy is limited to in-frame clones, with some not included. Among about 89,000 clones listed, 75% to 80% were seen once. The material sequenced was PBMCs. The receptors here all came from a man between 25 and 39 years old in good health and CMV-seronegative.

This chain joins TRBV11-2 and TRBJ2-2; TRBD1 agrees at 8 bases. After removal of 5 bases from V and 1 base from J, the junction contained 6 bases not matched to a gene. The V gene's germline CDR1 is SGHAT and CDR2 FQNNGV. The CDR3 is 16 residues long. CDR3 in amino acids: CASSTTGTGNTGELFF. CDR3 nucleotide sequence: TGTGCCAGCAGCACGACCGGGACAGGGAACACCGGGGAGCTGTTTTTT.

The chain links TRBV27 to TRBJ2-7; D possibly corresponds to TRBD1 (6 bases). V lost 0 bases, J lost 2 bases, and 14 bases lay in between. Germline CDR1 is MNHEY and CDR2 is SMNVEV (reference sequence). CDR3 length equals 16 residues. Here the CDR3 reads CASSLSGTRSPYEQYF. For the CDR3, the DNA is TGTGCCAGCAGTTTATCGGGGACACGGAGTCCCTACGAGCAGTACTTC.

The rearrangement uses TRBV5-1 and TRBJ2-5; the match to TRBD2 covers 11 bases. Unmatched junction bases numbered 6, after V lost 0 bases and J lost 2 bases. Germline values: CDR1 SGHRS, CDR2 YFSETQ. The CDR3 runs to 17 residues. The CDR3 loop is CASSLATGTSGQETQYF. CDR3 nucleotide sequence: TGCGCCAGCAGCTTGGCCACCGGGACTAGCGGACAAGAGACCCAGTACTTC.